This passage covers 29 T cell receptor beta chains from one sample sequenced in a study of metastatic and nonmetastatic thyroid tumors. TCRdb reprocessed the PCR reads via MiXCR. Among tens of thousands of clones listed, about 30% were seen once. All patients reached thyroid surgery having received no treatment beforehand. Sequencing was carried out using tumor tissue. The receptors come from a female donor with papillary thyroid cancer or a benign thyroid nodule (not recorded which). Some clones in this sample may be carry-over from other donors' samples.

The chain has TRBV5-1 and TRBJ2-3; D not certain. V was shortened by 2 bases and J by 5 bases, with 12 bases between the two germline ends. The CDR3 sequence is 14 residues long. CDR1 is SGHRS and CDR2 is YFSETQ in the germline V gene. The CDR3 is CASSLGLGLDTQYF. CDR3 nucleotides: TGCGCCAGCAGCTTAGGTCTCGGGTTAGATACGCAGTATTTT.

This clone was observed a handful of times. The V call is TRBV6-6, the J call TRBJ2-2, with D hard to call. Trimming left V 2 bases short and J 2 bases short, with 15 bases between. Germline-derived CDR1 and CDR2 are MNHNY and SVGAGI (reference sequence). CDR3 length: 17 residues. The CDR3 bases are TGTGCCAGCAGTTACCGAATCCTTTTAGTAAACACCGGGGAGCTGTTTTTT. Its translation is CASSYRILLVNTGELFF.

CDR3: CSARGGQGAQMGAFF. CDR3 DNA sequence: TGCAGTGCTAGAGGTGGACAGGGGGCGCAGATGGGCGCTTTCTTT. This rearrangement joins TRBV20-1 to TRBJ1-1, with 11 bases fitting TRBD1. With V trimmed by 1 base and J by 11 bases, 12 bases remained unmatched. CDR1 is DFQATT and CDR2 is SNEGSKA in the germline V gene (reference sequence). The CDR3 covers 15 residues.

This clone turned up a few times. The CDR3: CASSGPDRGVNEQYF. CDR3 sequence (DNA): TGTGCCAGCAGTGGTCCAGACAGGGGCGTGAACGAGCAGTACTTC. This sequence joins TRBV6-1 and TRBJ2-7; the match to TRBD1 covers 8 bases. The germline V gene has CDR1 MNHNS and CDR2 SASEGT. CDR3 length equals 15 residues. After removal of 4 bases from V and 5 bases from J, the junction contained 10 bases not matched to a gene.

This clone was recorded at least ten times. J is TRBJ2-1 and V is TRBV6-1; D not certain. CDR1 and CDR2 (germline): MNHNS, SASEGT. The CDR3 has 11 residues. V dropped 3 bases and J dropped 9 bases, with 6 bases sitting between them. CDR3 nucleotide sequence: TGTGCCAGCAGTGAGCAGGTTGAGCAGTTCTTC. It encodes CASSEQVEQFF.

This clone is large (0.1 to 1%). The V and J genes are TRBV12-3 or TRBV12-4 and TRBJ2-2; the match to TRBD1 covers 8 bases. After removal of 5 bases from V and 8 bases from J, the junction contained 7 bases not matched to a gene. CDR3 length equals 14 residues. The CDR3 loop reads CASSRGQGGGELFF. The CDR3 bases are TGTGCCAGCAGTCGCGGACAGGGTGGAGGGGAGCTGTTTTTT.

This chain uses TRBV2 with TRBJ1-2; D unresolved. This CDR3 is built from 14 residues. The germline V gene encodes CDR1 SNHLY and CDR2 FYNNEI. Deletions cut 4 bases from V and 3 bases from J, with 12 bases between. CDR3 bases: TGTGCCAGCAGTGGGGAGCGGAGGCACTATGGCTACACCTTC. Translation gives CASSGERRHYGYTF.

The chain joins TRBV20-1 to TRBJ2-2, with 9 nucleotides matching TRBD1. The CDR3 contains 15 residues. V shed 3 bases and J 0 bases; nucleotides not matched to a gene: 2. Germline-derived CDR1 and CDR2 are DFQATT and SNEGSKA (reference sequence). CDR3 protein: CSASRQGANTGELFF. Written as DNA, the CDR3 is TGCAGTGCTAGTCGACAGGGGGCGAACACCGGGGAGCTGTTTTTT.

The chain is built from TRBV18 and TRBJ2-2, with 14 bases matching TRBD2. V lost 3 bases to trimming and J lost 6 bases; unmatched junction nucleotides: 3. The CDR3 totals 16 residues. From germline, CDR1 is KGHSH and CDR2 LQKENI. The CDR3 loop reads CASSPGLAGASGELFF. The CDR3, as DNA: TGTGCCAGCTCACCGGGACTAGCGGGAGCATCCGGGGAGCTGTTTTTT.

This clone came up a few times. The gene calls are TRBV27 and TRBJ1-1; D may be TRBD1 (5 bases). CDR3 length: 16 amino acids. CDR1 is MNHEY and CDR2 is SMNVEV in the germline V gene (reference sequence). V lost 5 bases to trimming and J lost 2 bases, with 18 bases between them. In nucleotides, the CDR3 is TGTGCCAGCAGTCGCTACGAGGGACGGAGCAACACTGAAGCTTTCTTT. Translated: CASSRYEGRSNTEAFF.

This clone occurred a few times. The chain uses TRBV6-1 and TRBJ2-2; D may be TRBD1 (5 bases). Looked up from germline, CDR1 is MNHNS and CDR2 is SASEGT. V lost 4 bases to trimming and J lost 4 bases, with 13 bases between them. The CDR3 is 15 residues long. CDR3 nucleotides: TGTGCCAGCAGTGGTTTGCAGGGCGGCACCGGGGAGCTGTTTTTT. Residues: CASSGLQGGTGELFF.

In DNA form, the CDR3 reads TGTGCCAGCACAAGGGACAGCTACACTGAAGCTTTCTTT. Translated, it gives CASTRDSYTEAFF. The chain recombines TRBV6-2 or TRBV6-3 with TRBJ1-1, with 7 nucleotides matching TRBD1. V shed 7 bases and J 3 bases; nucleotides not matched to a gene: 5. Germline V lookup: CDR1 MNHEY, CDR2 SVGEGT. There are 13 residues in the CDR3.

The chain employs TRBV11-3 and TRBJ1-1; D is possibly TRBD1 (6 bases). Trimming cost V 3 bases and J 4 bases, with 9 bases left between them. The CDR3 covers 13 residues. Germline CDR1 reads SGHNT; CDR2 reads YENEEA. The CDR3 bases are TGTGCCAGCAGCTTCACAGGGACCACTGAAGCTTTCTTT. Translation: CASSFTGTTEAFF.

In this sample, this clone turned up a few times. The CDR3 DNA reads as TGTGCCAGCAGTTACTCGTGGCGGGATCACCAAGAGACCCAGTACTTC. Translation gives CASSYSWRDHQETQYF. V is TRBV6-2 or TRBV6-3 and J is TRBJ2-5, with D possibly matching TRBD2 (6 bases). Looked up from germline, CDR1 is MNHEY and CDR2 is SVGEGT. The CDR3 extends over 16 amino acids. V was cut by 0 bases and J by 0 bases, with 11 bases left in between.

The V gene is TRBV18, the J gene TRBJ1-4, with D uncertain. With 3 bases removed from V and 6 bases from J, the gap between germline ends came to 11 bases. The CDR3 is 14 amino acids. The germline V gene has CDR1 KGHSH and CDR2 LQKENI. The CDR3 region has the DNA TGTGCCAGCTCACCCCCCGCGGGCGATGAAAAACTGTTTTTT. This encodes CASSPPAGDEKLFF.

This clone was counted ten times or more. The rearrangement uses TRBV30 and TRBJ1-2, with a weak D call TRBD1 (5 bases). Looked up from germline, CDR1 is GTSNPN and CDR2 is SVGIG (reference sequence). CDR3 length: 14 residues. V lost 2 bases and J lost 4, with 14 bases in between. CDR3 coding DNA: TGTGCCTGGAGTATGGGGGTTGACAGCTATGGCTACACCTTC. It is translated as CAWSMGVDSYGYTF.

The rearrangement links TRBV7-8 to TRBJ2-6; TRBD2 aligns across 13 bases. V trimming: 1 base; J trimming: 2 bases; junction bases outside the gene matches: 2. The CDR3 contains 18 residues. Germline V gene data show CDR1 as SGHVS and CDR2 as FQNEAQ. CDR3 DNA: TGTGCCAGCAGCTTAGGACTAGCGGGGGGTGCTGGGGCCAACGTCCTGACTTTC. Translating it yields CASSLGLAGGAGANVLTF.

Only a few counts were recorded for this clone. The chain links TRBV30 to TRBJ1-1; no clear D. The CDR3 consists of 11 residues. Germline V lookup: CDR1 GTSNPN, CDR2 SVGIG (reference sequence). The ends were cut back, 2 bases at V and 3 bases at J, with 4 bases in the middle. This CDR3 reads CAWSRDTEAFF. In DNA form, the CDR3 reads TGTGCCTGGAGTCGGGACACTGAAGCTTTCTTT. Supplemented by reference TRBV30 and TRBJ1-1, the full variable domain reads SQTIHQWPATLVQPVGSPLSLECTVEGTSNPNLYWYRQAAGRGLQLLFYSVGIGQISSEVPQNLSASRPQDRQFILSSKKLLLSDSGFYLCAWSRDTEAFFGQGTRLTVV.

As for this clone: The junction does not match germline at one end; this may be a read error. The chain combines TRBV6-9 with TRBJ2-2, with D maybe TRBD1 (6 bases). Germline CDR1 MNHGY, CDR2 SVAAGI. There are 15 residues in the CDR3. Written as DNA, the CDR3 is TGCGCCAGCAGTGAAGGACAGTCTGGACGCGGGGAGCTGTTTTTT. Translating gives CASSEGQSGRGELFF.

This clone was seen more than once but under ten times. The J gene is TRBJ2-1, the V gene TRBV7-3; TRBD2 matches 10 bases. The V gene's germline CDR1 is SGHTA and CDR2 FQGTGA. Trimming took 3 bases from V and 7 from J; bases not matched to a gene: 0. The CDR3 has 13 residues. CDR3 bases: TGTGCCAGCAGCTTGGGACTAGCGAATGAGCAGTTCTTC. It translates to CASSLGLANEQFF.

This clone was detected a few times. The chain recombines TRBV4-2 with TRBJ2-3; TRBD2 might be the D (5 bases). Germline loops: CDR1 LGHNA, CDR2 YNFKEQ. V was clipped by 0 bases and J by 6 bases, with 10 bases between them. The CDR3 length is 14 residues. The CDR3 protein is CASSQERARDTQYF. DNA for the CDR3: TGTGCCAGCAGCCAAGAGCGGGCACGGGATACGCAGTATTTT.

This clone was seen a handful of times. The chain is built from TRBV27 and TRBJ2-3, with D perhaps matching TRBD1 (6 bases). The CDR3 spans 13 residues. Germline assignment: CDR1 MNHEY and CDR2 SMNVEV (reference sequence). V was clipped by 4 bases and J by 10 bases, with 15 bases between them. DNA of the CDR3: TGTGCCAGCAGTTCCGAACAGGGAATCGCGCAGTATTTT. Amino acids: CASSSEQGIAQYF.

This sequence joins TRBV11-1 and TRBJ2-3; 11 bases map to TRBD1. Germline CDR1 and CDR2: SGHAT and FQDESV (reference sequence). V was clipped by 4 bases and J by 3 bases; unmatched bases: 12. CDR3 length equals 18 residues. CDR3 residues: CASSSSNPRDRGTDTQYF. In DNA, the CDR3 is TGTGCCAGCAGCTCTAGTAACCCCCGGGACAGGGGGACAGATACGCAGTATTTT.

The chain combines TRBV7-2 with TRBJ2-3; D remains unclear. Germline V gives CDR1 SGHTA, CDR2 FQGNSA. V gave up 3 bases and J gave up 1 base, with 5 bases separating them. The CDR3 has 13 residues. As DNA, the CDR3 is TGTGCCAGCAGCTTGCACGGCACAGATACGCAGTATTTT. Its protein product is CASSLHGTDTQYF.

This sequence joins TRBV2 and TRBJ1-2; D uncertain. Deletions cut 5 bases from V and 4 bases from J, with 14 bases between. From germline, CDR1 is SNHLY and CDR2 FYNNEI. The CDR3 has 14 amino acids. The CDR3 reads CASSFGGSGYGYTF. CDR3 sequence (DNA): TGTGCCAGCAGTTTCGGAGGGTCTGGCTATGGCTACACCTTC.

The rearrangement uses TRBV12-3 or TRBV12-4 and TRBJ1-1; unclear D gene. The ends were cut back, 3 bases at V and 9 bases at J, with 14 bases in the middle. The CDR3 spans 13 residues. CDR3 nucleotide sequence: TGTGCCAGCAGTTTTTCTGGCGCAAGTCAAGCTTTCTTT. It yields the protein CASSFSGASQAFF.

The genes are TRBV9 and TRBJ2-1; D remains ambiguous. The germline gives CDR1 SGDLS, CDR2 YYNGEE. The CDR3 covers 15 residues. V was shortened by 6 bases and J by 0 bases, with 13 bases between the two germline ends. CDR3 nucleotide sequence: TGTGCCAGCAATACGGGCGGTAGCTCCTACAATGAGCAGTTCTTC. Amino acid sequence: CASNTGGSSYNEQFF.

This chain connects TRBV11-1 to TRBJ1-3; D is unresolved. Germline V gene lookup returns CDR1 SGHAT and CDR2 FQDESV (reference sequence). The CDR3 runs 17 residues. V was cut by 1 base and J by 0 bases, with 13 bases left in between. CDR3 loop: CASSLGLAVSSGNTIYF. For the CDR3, the DNA is TGTGCCAGCAGCTTAGGCCTGGCCGTGAGCTCTGGAAACACCATATATTTT.

For this clone: Its ends do not fully match the called genes, so a read error is possible. The V gene is TRBV3-1, the J gene TRBJ1-2; the D is unclear. Per the germline V gene, CDR1 is LGHDT and CDR2 is YNNKEL (reference sequence). This CDR3 has 14 amino acids. The CDR3 DNA reads as TGTGCCAGCAGACAAGGCGGGAGTAACTATGGCTACACCTTC. It encodes CASRQGGSNYGYTF.